One and the same sample provided the 18 T cell receptor beta chains below, sequenced in a study of a mutant IDH1 vaccine in newly diagnosed glioma. Described time point: week 47, end of study. Vaccination comprised doses that each held 300 ug of mutant IDH1 20-mer peptide, plus topical imiquimod. Libraries were prepared by immunoSEQ multiplex PCR; TCRdb keeps only in-frame clonotypes and omits some of them. The sample yields approximately 56,000 clones, about 79% seen once. These receptors' antigens are unknown. Sequenced material: PBMCs, taken from a glioma patient whose treatment included an IDH1 peptide vaccine. Every receptor here comes from a man in his forties or fifties with glioma.

The chain has TRBV4-2 and TRBJ1-2; no definite D call. Germline CDR1 LGHNA, CDR2 YNFKEQ. This CDR3 comprises 15 residues. V lost 2 bases and J lost 8, with 18 bases in between. The CDR3 region has the DNA TGTGCCAGCAGCCAACCAGACTCGGGGATGCGAGGCTACACCTTC. Amino acids: CASSQPDSGMRGYTF.

This chain connects TRBV6-5 to TRBJ1-4, with 7 bases lining up with TRBD1. V lost 5 bases to trimming and J lost 8 bases; unmatched junction nucleotides: 8. CDR3 length equals 14 residues. The germline CDR1 and CDR2 sequences are MNHEY and SVGAGI. This chain's CDR3 is CASSRRQGGEKLFF. CDR3 DNA: TGTGCCAGCAGTCGCCGACAGGGAGGAGAAAAACTGTTTTTT.

The chain is built from TRBV18 and TRBJ1-3, with 7 bases lining up with TRBD1. Germline V gene lookup returns CDR1 KGHSH and CDR2 LQKENI. Losses at the gene ends were 0 bases for V and 4 bases for J; bases not matched to a gene: 3. The CDR3 loop spans 15 amino acids. CDR3 DNA sequence: TGTGCCAGCTCACCACCGTCGGGACAGGGAAACACCATATATTTT. Amino acids: CASSPPSGQGNTIYF.

The gene calls are TRBV5-1 and TRBJ2-2, with D perhaps assigned TRBD1 or TRBD2 (5 bases each). Looked up from germline, CDR1 is SGHRS and CDR2 is YFSETQ. The CDR3 is 15 amino acids. Trimming pared 4 bases from V and 2 bases from J, leaving 12 bases between. CDR3 coding DNA: TGCGCCAGCAGCCAGGGACGGCCAAACACCGGGGAGCTGTTTTTT. Translated: CASSQGRPNTGELFF.

This clone was recorded once. The rearrangement links TRBV29-1 to TRBJ2-1; 9 bases map to TRBD1. Per germline, CDR1 SQVTM and CDR2 ANQGSEA. The V and J ends lost 7 bases and 0 bases, in that order; junction bases with no gene match: 10. The CDR3 is made up of 16 amino acids. CDR3 nucleotide sequence: TGCAGCGCCGAAGACAGGGGGATGAGCTCCTACAATGAGCAGTTCTTC. It codes for CSAEDRGMSSYNEQFF.

The gene calls are TRBV5-5 and TRBJ2-5, with D unresolved. CDR3 length: 13 residues. The V end lost 1 base, the J end lost 5 bases, and 9 bases lay between the germline ends. Per the germline V gene, CDR1 is SGHKS and CDR2 is YYEKEE (reference sequence). This CDR3 reads CASSLSSYETQYF. CDR3 bases: TGTGCCAGCAGCTTGAGTAGCTACGAGACCCAGTACTTC.

By proportion, this clone is medium-sized. The rearrangement links TRBV6-1 to TRBJ2-7; TRBD2 agrees at 7 bases. J lost 2 bases, V lost 6 bases, and 7 bases had no gene match. The germline V gene encodes CDR1 MNHNS and CDR2 SASEGT. This CDR3 has 14 residues. CDR3 nucleotides: TGTGCCAGCAGGCTGGGGGGGGGAGCCTACGAGCAGTACTTC. This gives the protein CASRLGGGAYEQYF.

This clone has only a few counts. The V call is TRBV21-1, the J call TRBJ1-4; TRBD1 was called by the table and not checked on the DNA. TRBV21-1 is designated a pseudogene. This CDR3 has 16 amino acids. CDR3 nucleotides: TGTGCCAGCAGCGCCCAAGACAGGGGACCCGCGGAAAAACTGTTTTTT. Translating gives CASSAQDRGPAEKLFF.

The chain carries TRBV15 and TRBJ1-1; D remains ambiguous. The germline CDR1 and CDR2 sequences are LNHNV and YYDKDF (reference sequence). The CDR3 spans 14 residues. V shed 2 bases and J shed 0 bases, with 7 bases lying between them. The chain's CDR3 is CATSRSTVNTEAFF. The DNA of the CDR3 is TGTGCCACCAGCAGATCAACAGTGAACACTGAAGCTTTCTTT.

The chain couples TRBV5-1 to TRBJ1-5; 8 nucleotides line up with TRBD1. The CDR3 consists of 16 residues. The germline V gene encodes CDR1 SGHRS and CDR2 YFSETQ. The V segment lost 0 bases and the J segment 7 bases; nucleotides outside the gene matches: 9. CDR3 sequence reads: CASSLEGQGSGQPQHF. The CDR3 DNA follows: TGCGCCAGCAGCTTGGAAGGACAGGGCTCAGGACAGCCCCAGCATTTT.

The rearrangement uses TRBV10-3 and TRBJ2-7; D is uncertain. V shed 8 bases and J shed 3 bases, with 8 bases lying between them. CDR3 length: 11 residues. Per the germline V gene, CDR1 is ENHRY and CDR2 is SYGVKD. CDR3 region: CAILRGYEQYF. The CDR3 DNA sequence: TGTGCCATCCTCCGAGGCTACGAGCAGTACTTC.

V gene TRBV4-1 combines with J gene TRBJ2-1; D is perhaps TRBD1 (5 bases). This CDR3 comprises 15 residues. V was pared by 0 bases and J by 2 bases, with 8 bases between. CDR1 MGHRA and CDR2 YSYEKL come from the germline V gene. CDR3 protein: CASSQEGAPYNEQFF. The CDR3 nucleotides are TGCGCCAGCAGCCAAGAAGGGGCCCCCTACAATGAGCAGTTCTTC.

The rearrangement links TRBV10-3 to TRBJ1-1; the D gene is possibly TRBD1 (5 bases). The germline V gene encodes CDR1 ENHRY and CDR2 SYGVKD. Deletions cut 5 bases from V and 11 bases from J, with 15 bases between. The CDR3 extends over 12 amino acids. The CDR3 is CAISLAGTHAFF. The CDR3 DNA reads as TGTGCCATCAGTTTGGCAGGGACGCATGCTTTCTTT.

The CDR3 DNA reads TGCAGCGTTGACGGGGGGCCCAAGGCTTCAGAGACCCAGTACTTC. Protein sequence: CSVDGGPKASETQYF. The genes are TRBV29-1 and TRBJ2-5; D is perhaps TRBD2 (7 bases). This CDR3 is 15 amino acids long. V gave up 3 bases and J gave up 4 bases, with 18 bases separating them. Germline CDR1 reads SQVTM; CDR2 reads ANQGSEA.

The CDR3 DNA reads TGTGCCAGCAGTCCGCGGTTGAGGAACACTGAAGCTTTCTTT. Residues: CASSPRLRNTEAFF. V usage is TRBV27 and J usage is TRBJ1-1; D ambiguous. This CDR3 comprises 14 residues. V was shortened by 5 bases and J by 1 base, with 11 bases between the two germline ends. Per germline, CDR1 MNHEY and CDR2 SMNVEV (reference sequence).

This clone was counted once. The chain is built from TRBV5-4 and TRBJ1-3; 8 nucleotides match TRBD1. The CDR3 consists of 17 residues. Trimming at V came to 3 bases and at J to 0 bases, leaving 8 bases not matched to a gene. Germline V gives CDR1 SGHNT, CDR2 YYREEE (reference sequence). CDR3 coding DNA: TGTGCCAGCAGCTCCGGACAGGGATACGCCTCTGGAAACACCATATATTTT. As protein: CASSSGQGYASGNTIYF.

The gene calls are TRBV30 and TRBJ1-2; D uncertain. Germline lookup yields CDR1 GTSNPN and CDR2 SVGIG (reference sequence). V was pared by 3 bases and J by 8 bases, with 16 bases between. The CDR3 has 13 residues. The CDR3 region has the DNA TGTGCCTGGAGCGGCCAGGCTTCGTGGGGCTACACCTTC. As protein: CAWSGQASWGYTF. Full variable domain (rest looked up from reference TRBV30 and TRBJ1-2): SQTIHQWPATLVQPVGSPLSLECTVEGTSNPNLYWYRQAAGRGLQLLFYSVGIGQISSEVPQNLSASRPQDRQFILSSKKLLLSDSGFYLCAWSGQASWGYTFGSGTRLTVV.

CDR3: CASSLAGTGAPYEQYF. The CDR3, as DNA: TGCGCCAGCAGCTTGGCAGGCACGGGGGCGCCCTACGAGCAGTACTTC. J is TRBJ2-7 and V is TRBV5-1, with D tentatively TRBD1 or TRBD2 (6 bases each). With 0 bases removed from V and 2 bases from J, the gap between germline ends came to 15 bases. CDR3 length: 16 amino acids. CDR1 and CDR2 from the germline V gene are SGHRS and YFSETQ.